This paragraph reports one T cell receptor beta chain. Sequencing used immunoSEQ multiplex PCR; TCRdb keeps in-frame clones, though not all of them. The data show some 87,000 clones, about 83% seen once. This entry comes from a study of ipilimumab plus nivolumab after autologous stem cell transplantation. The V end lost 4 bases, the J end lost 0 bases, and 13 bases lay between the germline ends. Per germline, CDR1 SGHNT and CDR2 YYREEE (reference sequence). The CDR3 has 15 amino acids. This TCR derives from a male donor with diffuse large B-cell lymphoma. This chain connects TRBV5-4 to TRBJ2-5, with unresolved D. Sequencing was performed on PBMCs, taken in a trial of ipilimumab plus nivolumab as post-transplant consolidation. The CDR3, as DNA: TGTGCCAGCAGCAAGCCGGACCAGTACCAAGAGACCCAGTACTTC. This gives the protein CASSKPDQYQETQYF.